The 11 T cell receptor beta chains listed next were all sequenced from one sample in a study of blood T cell repertoires in COVID-19. Profiled with immunoSEQ multiplex PCR; TCRdb holds only in-frame clones, not every one. The sample records under 500,000 clones, around 90% being singletons. The material sequenced was PBMCs or T cells enriched from blood (not recorded which). These receptors came from a young woman with acute COVID-19.

The V call is TRBV6-5, the J call TRBJ1-1; D is unclear. From germline, CDR1 is MNHEY and CDR2 SVGAGI. The CDR3 is made up of 11 amino acids. V was clipped by 6 bases and J by 7 bases, with 9 bases between them. This chain's CDR3 is CASSVQNEAFF. In DNA, the CDR3 is TGTGCCAGCAGCGTACAGAATGAAGCTTTCTTT.

This chain uses TRBV7-2 with TRBJ2-7; 9 bases align to TRBD1. The CDR3 extends over 13 amino acids. Germline V gene data show CDR1 as SGHTA and CDR2 as FQGNSA. Trimming at V came to 4 bases and at J to 6 bases, leaving 4 bases not matched to a gene. This CDR3 reads CASSSGQGVEQYF. CDR3 coding DNA: TGTGCCAGCAGCTCGGGACAGGGAGTCGAGCAGTACTTC.

J is TRBJ2-1 and V is TRBV6-4, with D perhaps matching TRBD1 (5 bases). The length of the CDR3 is 14 residues. V was shortened by 0 bases and J by 6 bases, with 9 bases between the two germline ends. The germline gives CDR1 MRHNA, CDR2 SNTAGT. CDR3 sequence reads: CASSDSQGSNEQFF. The CDR3 coding sequence is TGTGCCAGCAGTGACTCGCAGGGATCCAATGAGCAGTTCTTC.

This clone was observed a handful of times. The rearrangement links TRBV11-2 to TRBJ2-3; TRBD2 aligns across 8 bases. With V trimmed by 3 bases and J by 6 bases, 8 bases remained unmatched. Germline V CDR1 and CDR2: SGHAT, FQNNGV. The CDR3 runs 15 residues. The CDR3 bases are TGTGCCAGCAGCTTCGTAAGCGGGGGAAGGGATACGCAGTATTTT. Amino acids: CASSFVSGGRDTQYF.

The chain combines TRBV18 with TRBJ2-7; D might be TRBD2 (6 bases). The germline V and J ends were trimmed by 2 bases and 5 bases, with 16 bases remaining between them. This CDR3 contains 15 residues. The germline gives CDR1 KGHSH, CDR2 LQKENI. As DNA, the CDR3 is TGTGCCAGCTCACCAAGGTCTGAGGGACTCCACGAGCAGTACTTC. This gives the protein CASSPRSEGLHEQYF.

The chain couples TRBV19 to TRBJ1-6; 7 bases line up with TRBD1. The CDR3 totals 16 residues. In germline, CDR1 is LNHDA, CDR2 SQIVND (reference sequence). V dropped 5 bases and J dropped 3; count of bases not matched to a gene: 7. In nucleotides, the CDR3 is TGTGCCAGTAGTGTGACAGGGACGGTCTATAATTCACCCCTCCACTTT. It is translated as CASSVTGTVYNSPLHF.

The chain couples TRBV10-3 to TRBJ1-3, with D unclear. Germline-derived CDR1 and CDR2 are ENHRY and SYGVKD. There are 17 residues in the CDR3. Trimming removed 6 bases at V and 0 bases at J, with 18 bases between. CDR3 bases: TGTGCCATCAGAGACTACGGCAGGACGGACTCTGGAAACACCATATATTTT. Its translation: CAIRDYGRTDSGNTIYF.

This rearrangement joins TRBV19 to TRBJ1-6; a possible D gene is TRBD1 (5 bases). Germline CDR1 is LNHDA and CDR2 is SQIVND (reference sequence). The CDR3 runs to 16 residues. Trimming stripped 2 bases from V and 6 bases from J, with 14 bases between. The CDR3: CASSISGQGGNSPLHF. The CDR3 DNA reads TGTGCCAGTAGTATATCCGGTCAGGGCGGTAATTCACCCCTCCACTTT.

This clone turned up a few times. The rearrangement joins TRBV6-6 to TRBJ2-1, with TRBD2 as a possible D gene (5 bases). The V and J ends lost 7 bases and 6 bases respectively, with 13 bases between them. Germline V gives CDR1 MNHNY, CDR2 SVGAGI (reference sequence). There are 13 residues in the CDR3. The CDR3 DNA is TGTGCCAGCATACTCGGGAACGGCAATGAGCAGTTCTTC. This translates into CASILGNGNEQFF.

The chain links TRBV5-8 to TRBJ1-5; 10 bases agree with TRBD1. The V gene end was trimmed by 0 bases and the J gene end by 6 bases; junction bases not matched to a gene: 3. This CDR3 comprises 15 residues. CDR1 SGHTS and CDR2 YDEGEE come from the germline V gene. CDR3 loop: CASSLEGQGIQPQHF. CDR3 DNA: TGTGCCAGCAGCTTGGAGGGACAGGGGATTCAGCCCCAGCATTTT.

CDR3 region: CASSLGQGSGPSSYNEQFF. CDR3 nucleotides: TGTGCCAGCAGCTTAGGTCAAGGTAGCGGGCCTAGCTCCTACAATGAGCAGTTCTTC. The chain couples TRBV7-6 to TRBJ2-1; 7 positions agree with TRBD2. CDR3 size: 19 residues. CDR1 SGHVS and CDR2 FNYEAQ come from the germline V gene. The trim removed 1 base at V and 0 bases at J, leaving 12 bases unmatched.